Listed here are 7 T cell receptor beta chains from one sample, sequenced in a study of T cell responses to AZD1222 COVID-19 vaccine. Sequencing used immunoSEQ multiplex PCR; TCRdb keeps in-frame clones, though not all of them. The profile covers roughly 110,000 clones, with roughly 87% appearing a single time and approximately 4% taken by the ten largest. The specimen was peripheral blood, collected on day 0 of AZD1222 vaccination. These receptors were taken from an adult in good health.

As to this clone: The same CDR3 also results from other DNA sequences found in this sample. V usage is TRBV27 and J usage is TRBJ2-1; 11 bases map to TRBD2. V shed 4 bases and J 3 bases; nucleotides not matched to a gene: 5. Germline V CDR1 and CDR2: MNHEY, SMNVEV (reference sequence). The CDR3 is 16 residues long. The CDR3 region is CASSSPGTSGYNEQFF. CDR3 nucleotides: TGTGCCAGCAGTTCCCCCGGGACTAGCGGCTACAATGAGCAGTTCTTC.

V is TRBV27 and J is TRBJ2-2; 12 nucleotides agree with TRBD2. Per germline, CDR1 MNHEY and CDR2 SMNVEV (reference sequence). The CDR3 contains 18 residues. Trimming took 4 bases from V and 4 from J; bases not matched to a gene: 10. CDR3 sequence reads: CASSSRLAGEVGTGELFF. DNA for the CDR3: TGTGCCAGCAGTTCCCGACTAGCGGGAGAGGTAGGCACCGGGGAGCTGTTTTTT.

The chain couples TRBV13 to TRBJ1-2, with 12 bases matching TRBD1. CDR1 and CDR2 (germline): PRHDT, FYEKMQ (reference sequence). CDR3 length: 17 residues. V dropped 4 bases and J dropped 4; count of bases not matched to a gene: 10. The CDR3 region is CASSSGTGGGLGYGYTF. In DNA, the CDR3 is TGTGCCAGCAGCTCCGGGACAGGGGGCGGTCTGGGCTATGGCTACACCTTC.

This clone was counted between two and nine times. The V gene is TRBV6-6, the J gene TRBJ1-1; no clear D gene. The germline V gene has CDR1 MNHNY and CDR2 SVGAGI (reference sequence). V was shortened by 8 bases and J by 8 bases, with 18 bases between the two germline ends. The CDR3 sequence is 13 residues long. CDR3 in DNA: TGTGCCAGCGGGAATGAAATGGGTAGGGAAGCTTTCTTT. Translated: CASGNEMGREAFF.

The genes are TRBV11-3 and TRBJ1-1; D possibly corresponds to TRBD1 (5 bases). The CDR3 is made up of 13 amino acids. V lost 0 bases, J lost 11 bases, and 13 bases lay in between. Germline V lookup: CDR1 SGHNT, CDR2 YENEEA. The CDR3 sequence: CASSLDSGRAAFF. CDR3 DNA sequence: TGTGCCAGCAGCTTAGATTCTGGCAGGGCTGCTTTCTTT.

This chain links TRBV24-1 with TRBJ2-7; possible D gene TRBD2, 6 bases. Germline loops: CDR1 KGHDR, CDR2 SFDVKD. Trimming stripped 1 base from V and 5 bases from J, with 14 bases between. The CDR3 contains 15 residues. The CDR3 DNA is TGTGCCACCAGTGATTTACCGGAGGGAAACAACGAGCAGTACTTC. Its protein is CATSDLPEGNNEQYF.

The V gene is TRBV10-3, the J gene TRBJ1-1, with TRBD1 matching over 7 bases. V was pared by 0 bases and J by 7 bases, with 5 bases of the junction left unmatched. CDR3 size: 14 residues. Germline CDR1 and CDR2: ENHRY and SYGVKD. CDR3 nucleotides: TGTGCCATCAGTGAGTCTCCTAGGGACAGTGAAGCTTTCTTT. Residues: CAISESPRDSEAFF.